A selection of T cell receptor beta chains follows, all from one sample in a study of T cell changes during pregnancy in multiple sclerosis. Sequenced by immunoSEQ multiplex PCR; TCRdb stores in-frame clones only, minus some. The sample lists about 57,000 clones, just over 90% occurring once. This sample comprised peripheral blood, obtained after pregnancy. These receptors were obtained from a female donor with multiple sclerosis, enrolled in a pregnancy study. CDR3s include the opening cysteine and the closing phenylalanine or tryptophan. The order of the fields is J gene, CDR3 length, D gene, clone size, V gene, CDR3 protein, CDR3 DNA. D genes are given only for firm matches. The size entry is marked missing in some rows and otherwise reads once, few, many or a size class.

TRBJ2-7,15,.,.,TRBV30,CAWSVQGGTPYEQYF,TGTGCCTGGAGTGTACAAGGCGGGACCCCCTACGAGCAGTACTTC
TRBJ1-2,15,.,.,TRBV5-4,CASSLAGTVGDGYTF,TGTGCCAGCAGCTTGGCCGGGACTGTTGGAGATGGCTACACCTTC
TRBJ2-7,14,TRBD2,.,TRBV28,CASSLDQRGSMQYF,TGTGCCAGCAGTTTAGACCAGCGGGGGAGCATGCAGTACTTC
TRBJ1-1,15,.,.,TRBV4-2,CASSQGTDLNTEAFF,TGTGCCAGCAGCCAAGGGACAGACTTGAACACTGAAGCTTTCTTT
TRBJ2-7,12,.,.,TRBV14,CASSQAGGGQYF,TGTGCCAGCAGCCAAGCTGGGGGCGGGCAGTACTTC
TRBJ2-5,15,.,.,TRBV27,CASSLNSLGQETQYF,TGTGCCAGCAGTTTAAACAGCCTCGGCCAAGAGACCCAGTACTTC
TRBJ1-1,13,TRBD1,.,TRBV6-1,CASSATGDREAFF,TGTGCCAGCAGCGCGACAGGGGACCGTGAAGCTTTCTTT
TRBJ1-2,15,TRBD1,once,TRBV5-6,CASNFRDRDNYGYTF,TGTGCCAGCAACTTCCGGGACAGAGATAACTATGGCTACACCTTC
TRBJ2-1,14,.,.,TRBV9,CASSVAGVYNEQFF,TGTGCCAGCAGCGTAGCGGGGGTCTACAATGAGCAGTTCTTC
TRBJ1-1,15,.,once,TRBV6-1,CASSVPGAWDTEAFF,TGTGCCAGCAGTGTACCAGGGGCATGGGACACTGAAGCTTTCTTT
TRBJ1-2,13,.,.,TRBV11-3,CASSFVAGWNYTF,TGTGCCAGCAGCTTCGTGGCAGGGTGGAACTACACCTTC
TRBJ1-2,12,.,.,TRBV7-2,CASSSVQYGYTF,TGTGCCAGCAGCTCCGTCCAGTATGGCTACACCTTC
TRBJ2-3,12,.,.,TRBV6-1,CASSGDSYTQYF,TGTGCCAGCAGTGGGGACTCTTATACGCAGTATTTT
TRBJ2-5,15,TRBD2,.,TRBV7-2,CASSGTRTSPETQYF,TGTGCCAGCAGCGGAACGCGGACTAGCCCAGAGACCCAGTACTTC
TRBJ1-5,13,TRBD1,few,TRBV19,CASSSGDSAIQHF,TGTGCCAGTAGTTCTGGGGACAGTGCGATCCAGCATTTT
TRBJ2-1,14,TRBD2,.,TRBV5-1,CASSLEGGSNEQFF,TGCGCCAGCAGCTTGGAGGGCGGGAGCAATGAGCAGTTCTTC
TRBJ2-7,14,TRBD2,.,TRBV7-2,CASSLRGGMGEQYF,TGTGCCAGCAGCCTACGGGGGGGGATGGGGGAGCAGTACTTC
TRBJ1-3,13,.,.,TRBV19,CASSYYSGNTIYF,TGTGCCAGTAGCTACTACTCTGGAAACACCATATATTTT
TRBJ2-1,15,.,.,TRBV7-7,CASSPGGPAYNEQFF,TGTGCTAGCAGCCCTGGCGGCCCCGCCTACAATGAGCAGTTCTTC
TRBJ2-5,14,.,.,TRBV6-5,CASSYSVQRETQYF,TGTGCCAGCAGTTACTCGGTACAGAGAGAGACCCAGTACTTC
TRBJ2-2,17,.,.,TRBV4-3,CASSQDSRLYYTGELFF,TGCGCCAGCAGCCAAGACTCGCGACTGTATTACACCGGGGAGCTGTTTTTT
TRBJ2-7,15,.,.,TRBV10-1,CASSERGREVHEQYF,TGCGCCAGCAGTGAAAGGGGGCGGGAGGTCCACGAGCAGTACTTC
TRBJ1-1,15,.,.,TRBV19,CASTSQGSVNTEAFF,TGTGCCAGCACGAGTCAGGGCTCGGTGAACACTGAAGCTTTCTTT
TRBJ2-7,14,.,.,TRBV5-1,CASSLGVRTYEQYF,TGCGCCAGCAGCTTGGGAGTCCGAACCTACGAGCAGTACTTC
TRBJ1-1,14,.,few,TRBV5-5,CASSLDAVNTEAFF,TGTGCCAGCAGCTTGGACGCGGTGAACACTGAAGCTTTCTTT
TRBJ2-7,11,TRBD2,.,TRBV6-5,CATREVHEQYF,TGTGCCACCCGGGAGGTCCACGAGCAGTACTTC
TRBJ2-5,13,.,.,TRBV5-1,CASSRRYQETQYF,TGCGCCAGCAGTCGCAGGTACCAAGAGACCCAGTACTTC
TRBJ2-1,15,TRBD1,once,TRBV5-1,CASIPTGGSYNEQFF,TGCGCCAGCATCCCCACAGGGGGCTCTTACAATGAGCAGTTCTTC
TRBJ1-1,15,TRBD1,.,TRBV19,CATEQGVGVGTEAFF,TGTGCCACCGAACAGGGGGTCGGGGTGGGCACTGAAGCTTTCTTT
TRBJ2-3,17,TRBD2,.,TRBV5-5,CASSFVLAGGPQDTQYF,TGTGCCAGCAGCTTTGTGTTAGCGGGAGGGCCTCAAGATACGCAGTATTTT
TRBJ2-3,14,.,.,TRBV19,CASSTQGETDTQYF,TGTGCCAGTAGTACACAGGGTGAAACAGATACGCAGTATTTT
TRBJ2-1,13,.,.,TRBV9,CASSVVQGHEQFF,TGTGCCAGCAGCGTTGTGCAGGGCCATGAGCAGTTCTTC
TRBJ2-3,15,TRBD2,.,TRBV4-3,CASSQVLAGGDTQYF,TGCGCCAGCAGCCAAGTTTTAGCGGGAGGGGATACGCAGTATTTT
TRBJ2-3,14,.,.,TRBV15,CATSSQWSAETQYF,TGTGCCACCAGCAGCCAATGGAGTGCGGAAACGCAGTATTTT
TRBJ2-5,15,TRBD1,.,TRBV19,CASSPRTGGEETQYF,TGTGCCAGTAGTCCTAGGACAGGGGGCGAGGAGACCCAGTACTTC
TRBJ1-5,15,TRBD1,medium-sized,TRBV15,CATSRDDRASQPQHF,TGTGCCACCAGCAGGGACGACAGGGCTAGTCAGCCCCAGCATTTT
TRBJ1-2,15,.,.,TRBV5-8,CASSSSTGLIYGYTF,TGTGCCAGCAGCTCCTCCACGGGACTAATCTATGGCTACACCTTC
TRBJ2-1,13,TRBD2,.,TRBV7-2,CASRPWTSNEQFF,TGTGCCAGCAGACCCTGGACTAGTAATGAGCAGTTCTTC